The clone carrying this T cell receptor (beta chain) turned up a few times. Its antigen is not identified. These data come from a study of CD8 T cells in ankylosing spondylitis. Findings and limits, study-wide: In ankylosing spondylitis blood, a motif of roughly eight highly homologous TCR beta variants appeared characteristic. Several of the motif variants were reported before in synovial fluid and blood from reactive arthritis.

TCRdb passed the 5' RACE reads through MiXCR, listing each CDR3 protein once. The repertoire has some 46,000 distinct CDR3 sequences, around 10% of them found once; the top ten carry more than 1.3%. The sequenced sample was blood, either unsorted or a sorted T cell fraction (not recorded which). The receptor was isolated from a male donor with ankylosing spondylitis or in good health (not recorded which).

The DNA for the CDR3 is TGCGCCAGCAGCTTGGCGCGGGGGGGCAAAAACAATGAGCAGTTCTTC. It translates to CASSLARGGKNNEQFF. The genes are TRBV5-1 and TRBJ2-1, with TRBD2 matching over 9 bases. Trimming cost V 0 bases and J 5 bases; bases outside gene matches: 6. Germline assignment: CDR1 SGHRS and CDR2 YFSETQ. The CDR3 is 16 amino acids.